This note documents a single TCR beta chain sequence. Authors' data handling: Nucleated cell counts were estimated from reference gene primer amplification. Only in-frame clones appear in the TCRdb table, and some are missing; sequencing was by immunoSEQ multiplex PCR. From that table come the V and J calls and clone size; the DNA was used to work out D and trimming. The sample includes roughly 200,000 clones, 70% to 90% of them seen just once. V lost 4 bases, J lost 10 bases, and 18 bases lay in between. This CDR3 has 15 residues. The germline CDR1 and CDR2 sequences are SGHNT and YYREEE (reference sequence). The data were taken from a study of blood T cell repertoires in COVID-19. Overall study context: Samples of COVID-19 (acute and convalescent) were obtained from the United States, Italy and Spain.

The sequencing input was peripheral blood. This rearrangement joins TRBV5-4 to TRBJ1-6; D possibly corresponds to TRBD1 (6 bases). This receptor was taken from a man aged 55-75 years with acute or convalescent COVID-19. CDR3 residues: CASSPNTGSYSPLHF. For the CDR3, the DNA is TGTGCCAGCAGCCCCAATACAGGGTCCTACTCACCCCTCCACTTT.